The entry below describes one T cell receptor beta chain. The data were obtained in a study of cytomegalovirus exposure and HLA in healthy donors. There are 15 residues in the CDR3. The V and J ends lost 3 bases and 5 bases respectively, with 14 bases between them. Germline V lookup: CDR1 LNHDA, CDR2 SQIVND (reference sequence). The PCR employed 60 Vbeta primers together with 13 Jbeta primers. The assay was immunoSEQ multiplex PCR, and TCRdb's table has in-frame clones only and misses some. The repertoire has around 220,000 clones, roughly four fifths of them found once; the top ten carry around 0.2%.

The V call is TRBV19, the J call TRBJ2-1, with D possibly being TRBD2 (6 bases). Sequenced: PBMCs. The TCR sequence derives from a girl aged 2 to 9 in good health and CMV-seronegative. CDR3: CASSIRLAPNNEQFF. The DNA of the CDR3 is TGTGCCAGTAGTATTCGGCTAGCGCCTAACAATGAGCAGTTCTTC.